Listed below are T cell receptor beta chains from one sample, sequenced in a study of T cells in Graves' hyperthyroidism and ophthalmopathy. TCRdb used MiXCR to reprocess the multiplex PCR reads, holding one entry per CDR3 protein. Altogether about 420,000 distinct CDR3 sequences are present, around 15% being singletons, with the ten largest covering about 5%. Sequencing used blood. The receptors shown here come from a woman under 30 with Graves' hyperthyroidism. CDR3s include the opening cysteine and the closing phenylalanine or tryptophan. The D gene is left open where the match is weak. Clone size is not always given. Where it is, it says once, few, many or a class for expanded clones.

v_gene	j_gene	d_gene	abundance	CDR3aa	CDR3nt
TRBV19	TRBJ2-2	NA	NA	CASSIGGSGTGELFF	TGTGCCAGTAGTATTGGGGGAAGCGGGACCGGGGAGCTGTTTTTT
TRBV5-1	TRBJ1-6	TRBD1	few	CASSYGTGASPLHF	TGCGCCAGCAGCTACGGGACAGGGGCTTCACCCCTCCACTTT
TRBV7-3	TRBJ2-2	NA	many	CASSLGALESGELFF	TGTGCCAGCAGCTTAGGGGCTTTAGAGAGCGGGGAGCTGTTTTTT
TRBV14	TRBJ2-1	NA	NA	CASSSQLGLAEQFF	TGTGCCAGCAGCTCCCAGCTAGGACTTGCTGAGCAGTTCTTC
TRBV20-1	TRBJ2-3	TRBD1	many	CSARAGTGFTDTQYF	TGCAGTGCTAGGGCCGGGACAGGCTTCACAGATACGCAGTATTTT
TRBV29-1	TRBJ2-7	NA	NA	CSVEKHRVGSLYEQYF	TGCAGCGTTGAAAAGCACAGGGTCGGCTCCCTCTACGAGCAGTACTTC
TRBV6-2/TRBV6-3	TRBJ1-4	NA	many	CASSYSRAEKEEKLFF	TGTGCCAGCAGTTACTCGAGAGCAGAGAAAGAAGAAAAACTGTTTTTT
TRBV5-8	TRBJ2-1	NA	few	CASSRSGGGAYNEQFF	TGTGCCAGCAGCCGGAGTGGGGGCGGGGCCTACAATGAGCAGTTCTTC
TRBV30	TRBJ2-5	NA	many	CALLTPGAETQYF	TGTGCCTTGCTGACCCCGGGGGCGGAGACCCAGTACTTC
TRBV7-9	TRBJ2-1	NA	many	CASSLVTGAYNEQFF	TGTGCCAGCAGCTTAGTCACAGGTGCCTACAATGAGCAGTTCTTC
TRBV12-3/TRBV12-4	TRBJ2-7	TRBD2	many	CASSPRTSGGFYEQYF	TGTGCCAGCAGTCCTAGGACTAGCGGGGGATTCTACGAGCAGTACTTC
TRBV7-9	TRBJ1-5	NA	few	CASSSRTEDGEPQHF	TGTGCCAGCAGCTCACGTACGGAAGACGGAGAGCCCCAGCATTTT
TRBV7-9	TRBJ1-1	NA	many	CASSPFGSNSEAFF	TGTGCCAGCAGCCCTTTTGGGAGTAACAGTGAAGCTTTCTTT
TRBV7-2	TRBJ2-1	TRBD2	many	CASSLALLAGDSYNEQFF	TGTGCCAGCAGCTTAGCGCTCCTAGCGGGAGATTCCTACAATGAGCAGTTCTTC
TRBV5-1	TRBJ1-1	NA	few	CASSFQQAGTEAFF	TGCGCCAGCAGCTTTCAACAGGCGGGTACTGAAGCTTTCTTT
TRBV20-1	TRBJ2-5	NA	many	CSARRQPQETQYF	TGCAGTGCTAGACGGCAGCCCCAAGAGACCCAGTACTTC
TRBV27	TRBJ2-1	NA	many	CASSWDGYNEQFF	TGTGCCAGCAGTTGGGACGGCTACAATGAGCAGTTCTTC
TRBV13	TRBJ2-5	NA	few	CASSALGAGTQETQYF	TGTGCCAGCAGCGCATTGGGCGCCGGGACCCAAGAGACCCAGTACTTC
TRBV6-2/TRBV6-3	TRBJ2-7	TRBD2	many	CASSYGTSGEQYF	TGTGCCAGCAGTTACGGGACTAGCGGCGAGCAGTACTTC
TRBV28	TRBJ2-3	TRBD2	many	CASHSGRVPLTDTQYF	TGTGCCAGCCATAGCGGGAGAGTACCCCTCACAGATACGCAGTATTTT
TRBV10-3	TRBJ2-5	TRBD1	many	CAMGPGTGKETQYF	TGTGCCATGGGCCCCGGGACAGGGAAAGAGACCCAGTACTTC
TRBV13	TRBJ2-5	NA	few	CATSGQSTQETQYF	TGTGCCACTTCAGGACAGAGCACTCAAGAGACCCAGTACTTC
TRBV11-2	TRBJ1-1	NA	NA	CASSLADTTNTEAFF	TGTGCCAGCAGCCTCGCAGACACTACGAACACTGAAGCTTTCTTT
TRBV28	TRBJ2-5	NA	many	CASALPGQSGSQYF	TGTGCCAGCGCCCTCCCGGGGCAGTCGGGGTCCCAGTACTTC
TRBV24-1	TRBJ2-1	TRBD2	NA	CATSDPGLAGAGSYNEQFF	TGTGCCACCAGTGATCCGGGACTAGCGGGAGCCGGCTCCTACAATGAGCAGTTCTTC
TRBV4-3	TRBJ2-4	NA	NA	CASSQVPSSRNIQYF	TGCGCCAGCAGCCAAGTTCCGTCTTCTCGAAACATTCAGTACTTC
TRBV2	TRBJ2-7	TRBD1	many	CASRVGTGGAEQYF	TGTGCCAGCCGCGTAGGGACAGGGGGCGCCGAGCAGTACTTC
TRBV2	TRBJ2-3	NA	many	CASRLIDTQYF	TGTGCCAGCAGATTAATAGATACGCAGTATTTT
TRBV13	TRBJ1-4	NA	few	CASSLGPEKLFF	TGTGCCAGCAGCTTAGGCCCAGAAAAACTGTTTTTT
TRBV6-1	TRBJ2-4	NA	many	CASSSEGGTSGGKNIQYF	TGTGCCAGCAGTTCTGAGGGGGGGACCTCAGGGGGCAAAAACATTCAGTACTTC